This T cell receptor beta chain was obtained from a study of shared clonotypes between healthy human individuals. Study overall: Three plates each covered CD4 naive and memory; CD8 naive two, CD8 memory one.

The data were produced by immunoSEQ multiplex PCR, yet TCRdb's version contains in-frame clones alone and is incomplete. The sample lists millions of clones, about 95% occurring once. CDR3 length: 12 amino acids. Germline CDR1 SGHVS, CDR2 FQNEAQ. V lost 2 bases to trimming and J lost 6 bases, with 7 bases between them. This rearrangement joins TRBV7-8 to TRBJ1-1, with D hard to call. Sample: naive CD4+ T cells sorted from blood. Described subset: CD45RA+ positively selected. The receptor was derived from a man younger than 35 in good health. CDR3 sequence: CASSLKGPEAFF. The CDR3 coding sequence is TGTGCCAGCAGCTTAAAGGGCCCTGAAGCTTTCTTT.